This TCR beta chain comes out of a study of OX40 agonist ivuxolimab in advanced cancers. As for the study in general: At doses from 0.01 to 10 mg/kg, patients were given intravenous ivuxolimab every 2 weeks. Patients treated during dose escalation were battling hepatocellular carcinoma, melanoma, renal cell or head and neck cancer.

Deletions cut 7 bases from V and 4 bases from J, with 10 bases between. Germline values: CDR1 SNHLY, CDR2 FYNNEI. CDR3 length equals 12 residues. Study results and caveats: Low levels of normalized T-cell clonal expansion also appeared in some nonresponders. CD8+ T cells (on average) carried more expanded clones than CD4+ T cells.

A word on this clone: Its cognate antigen is unknown.

Only in-frame clones appear in the TCRdb table, and some are missing; sequencing was by immunoSEQ multiplex PCR. Here the sample spans about 79,000 clones, 90% being singletons. The rearrangement uses TRBV2 and TRBJ2-5, with D perhaps TRBD1 (6 bases). The clonotype originates from an adult with an advanced solid tumor such as melanoma, head and neck, liver or kidney cancer. The sequenced sample was CD4+ or CD8+ T cells sorted from blood, obtained in a trial of the OX40 agonist ivuxolimab. CDR3 DNA sequence: TGTGCCAGCAACAGGGTCCCAGAGACCCAGTACTTC. Its protein is CASNRVPETQYF.